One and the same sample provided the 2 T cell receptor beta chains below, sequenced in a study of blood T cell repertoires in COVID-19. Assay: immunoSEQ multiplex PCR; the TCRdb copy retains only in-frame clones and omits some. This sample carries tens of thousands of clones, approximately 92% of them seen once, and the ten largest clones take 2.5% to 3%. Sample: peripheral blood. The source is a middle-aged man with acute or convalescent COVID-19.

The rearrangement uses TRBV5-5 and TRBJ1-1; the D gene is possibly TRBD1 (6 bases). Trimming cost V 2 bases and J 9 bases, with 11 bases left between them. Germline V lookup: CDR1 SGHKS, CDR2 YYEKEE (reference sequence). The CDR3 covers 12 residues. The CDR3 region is CASSLGTLQAFF. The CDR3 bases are TGTGCCAGCAGCTTAGGGACATTGCAAGCTTTCTTT.

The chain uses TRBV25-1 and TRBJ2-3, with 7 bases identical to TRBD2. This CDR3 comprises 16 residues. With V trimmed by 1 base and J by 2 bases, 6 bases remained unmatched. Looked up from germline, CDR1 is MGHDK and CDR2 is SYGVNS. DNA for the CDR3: TGTGCCAGCAGTGAATCGACTAGCACATCCACAGATACGCAGTATTTT. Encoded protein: CASSESTSTSTDTQYF. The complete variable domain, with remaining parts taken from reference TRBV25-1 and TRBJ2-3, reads EADIYQTPRYLVIGTGKKITLECSQTMGHDKMYWYQQDPGMELHLIHYSYGVNSTEKGDLSSESTVSRIRTEHFPLTLESARPSHTSQYLCASSESTSTSTDTQYFGPGTRLTVL.